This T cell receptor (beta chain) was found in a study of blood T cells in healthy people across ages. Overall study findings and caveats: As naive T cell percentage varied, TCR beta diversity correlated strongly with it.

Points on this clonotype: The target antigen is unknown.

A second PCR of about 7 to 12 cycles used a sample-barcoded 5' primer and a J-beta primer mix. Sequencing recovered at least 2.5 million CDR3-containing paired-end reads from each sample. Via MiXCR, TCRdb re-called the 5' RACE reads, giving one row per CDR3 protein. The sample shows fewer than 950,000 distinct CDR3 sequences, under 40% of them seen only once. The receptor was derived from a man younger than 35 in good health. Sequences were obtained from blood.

CDR3 amino acids: CASSLGLQGGNTEAFF. CDR3 coding DNA: TGTGCCAGCAGCTTGGGACTACAGGGTGGGAACACTGAAGCTTTCTTT. The J gene is TRBJ1-1, the V gene TRBV5-5, with a tentative D call TRBD1 (6 bases). Germline V gives CDR1 SGHKS, CDR2 YYEKEE (reference sequence). V was shortened by 0 bases and J by 1 base, with 13 bases between the two germline ends. This CDR3 has 16 residues. Complete variable domain (other parts from reference TRBV5-5 and TRBJ1-1): DAGVTQSPTHLIKTRGQQVTLRCSPISGHKSVSWYQQVLGQGPQFIFQYYEKEERGRGNFPDRFSARQFPNYSSELNVNALLLGDSALYLCASSLGLQGGNTEAFFGQGTRLTVV.